The clone carrying this TCR beta chain was picked up a small number of times. Antigen specificity is unknown. The entry originates in a study of T cells in localized non-small cell lung cancer. Overall study findings and caveats: Turning up in adjacent lung were a median roughly 60 of the top 100 tumor clones. Patients showing higher blood T cell density tended to see longer overall survival. Adjacent uninvolved lung tissue had the highest T cell clonality, exceeding tumor.

This table comes from immunoSEQ multiplex PCR, and its TCRdb copy is limited to in-frame clones, with some not included. The sample has about 590 clones, 15% to 20% seen once; the top ten hold roughly half. This CDR3 has 15 amino acids. The V and J genes are TRBV1 and TRBJ2-3; the table assigns TRBD1, which was not confirmed against the DNA. TRBV1 is recorded as a pseudogene. The TCR was taken from a male donor older than 55 with stage I squamous cell lung carcinoma. The source material was lung tumor tissue, sampled before any cancer treatment. This CDR3 reads CASSQRDTSTDTQYF. The CDR3 region has the DNA TGCGCCAGCAGCCAGAGGGACACCTCCACAGATACGCAGTATTTT.